Below, 25 T cell receptor beta chains from the same sample are listed, as sequenced in a study of CD8 T cells in Susac syndrome (dated by TCRdb to the late 2010s). Receptor amplification or capture employed the immunoSEQ multiplex PCR assay. RNA was extracted with the RNeasy kit and 0.5 to 1 ug was reverse transcribed using random hexamers. In TCRdb, the public reads were trimmed at Q25 with fastp and aligned with MiXCR, with productive beta chains retained. Rows are combined by CDR3 protein, so each entry shows the most common genes and DNA. The sample records about 150,000 distinct CDR3 sequences, around 95% of which are singletons. Clones ranked in the top ten supply 0.14% to 0.15% of the sample. The sample consisted of CD8+ T cells from PBMCs. The receptors stem from a human donor with multiple sclerosis.

J is TRBJ2-7 and V is TRBV20-1; D may be TRBD2 (6 bases). V gave up 0 bases and J gave up 0 bases, with 9 bases separating them. The germline gives CDR1 DFQATT, CDR2 SNEGSKA (reference sequence). The CDR3 totals 14 residues. CDR3 nucleotide sequence: TGCAGTGCTAGAGAAGGGACTGCCTCCTACGAGCAGTACTTC. It translates to CSAREGTASYEQYF.

The rearrangement links TRBV2 to TRBJ2-7; 10 bases map to TRBD1. The V gene's germline CDR1 is SNHLY and CDR2 FYNNEI. This CDR3 has 15 residues. Losses at the gene ends were 6 bases for V and 2 bases for J; bases not matched to a gene: 7. In nucleotides, the CDR3 is TGTGCCAGCAGAACAGCCGGGACAGGGGCCTACGAGCAGTACTTC. Protein sequence: CASRTAGTGAYEQYF.

The V and J genes are TRBV9 and TRBJ1-1, with D perhaps TRBD1 (6 bases). The germline gives CDR1 SGDLS, CDR2 YYNGEE. The CDR3 has 17 residues. Between the trimmed V and J ends, which lost 4 bases and 0 bases, there was a span of 19 bases. The CDR3 nucleotides read TGTGCCAGCAGCCCCGGGGGCCGGTCGAACATGAACACTGAAGCTTTCTTT. This gives the protein CASSPGGRSNMNTEAFF. Complete variable domain (other parts from reference TRBV9 and TRBJ1-1): DSGVTQTPKHLITATGQRVTLRCSPRSGDLSVYWYQQSLDQGLQFLIQYYNGEERAKGNILERFSAQQFPDLHSELNLSSLELGDSALYFCASSPGGRSNMNTEAFFGQGTRLTVV.

The chain has TRBV12-3 or TRBV12-4 and TRBJ1-1; 7 bases map to TRBD1. The J segment lost 7 bases and the V segment lost 2 bases, leaving 13 bases of the junction unmatched. This CDR3 comprises 16 residues. The CDR3 DNA sequence: TGTGCCAGCAGTTTACCGACAGGGCGGGTCGGAGATGAAGCTTTCTTT. Translation gives CASSLPTGRVGDEAFF.

J is TRBJ1-5 and V is TRBV27; possible D gene TRBD1, 6 bases. Per the germline V gene, CDR1 is MNHEY and CDR2 is SMNVEV (reference sequence). The CDR3 loop spans 14 amino acids. V lost 6 bases, J lost 5 bases, and 14 bases lay in between. In DNA form, the CDR3 reads TGTGCCAGCAGGCTGACAGGAGACTATCAGCCCCAGCATTTT. Translation gives CASRLTGDYQPQHF.

The chain carries TRBV7-3 and TRBJ2-1, with TRBD2 matching 8 bases. The CDR3 loop spans 17 amino acids. The germline V gene encodes CDR1 SGHTA and CDR2 FQGTGA. The junction had 16 bases not matched to a gene; V was cut back by 7 bases and J by 5 bases. CDR3 in amino acids: CASTLGTGGPGNNEQFF. The CDR3 DNA reads as TGTGCCAGCACCCTCGGTACGGGGGGGCCCGGGAACAATGAGCAGTTCTTC.

This chain joins TRBV7-9 and TRBJ1-1; weak D call: TRBD1 (5 bases). Trimming pared 8 bases from V and 3 bases from J, leaving 13 bases between. Germline lookup yields CDR1 SEHNR and CDR2 FQNEAQ (reference sequence). The CDR3 has 13 amino acids. The CDR3 loop is CASLDSGDTEAFF. CDR3 nucleotide sequence: TGTGCCAGCCTAGACAGCGGGGACACTGAAGCTTTCTTT.

V gene TRBV20-1 combines with J gene TRBJ2-1; D not certain. Deletions cut 0 bases from V and 7 bases from J, with 22 bases between. Germline V gene data show CDR1 as DFQATT and CDR2 as SNEGSKA (reference sequence). This CDR3 spans 17 amino acids. The CDR3 is CSARETSVGSVMNEQFF. CDR3 in DNA: TGCAGTGCTAGAGAGACCTCGGTAGGGTCGGTTATGAATGAGCAGTTCTTC.

The genes are TRBV25-1 and TRBJ1-6, with no clear D. From germline, CDR1 is MGHDK and CDR2 SYGVNS. There are 14 residues in the CDR3. V gave up 3 bases and J gave up 9 bases, with 12 bases separating them. CDR3 coding DNA: TGTGCCAGCAGTGACCGCACGCTGGGTTCACCCCTCCACTTT. This translates into CASSDRTLGSPLHF.

The CDR3: CASSPLTRNTEAFF. CDR3 sequence (DNA): TGTGCCAGCAGCCCTCTAACTAGGAACACTGAAGCTTTCTTT. The V gene is TRBV7-9, the J gene TRBJ1-1; D not certain. CDR1 is SEHNR, CDR2 FQNEAQ, per germline (reference sequence). This CDR3 comprises 14 residues. Between the trimmed V and J ends, which lost 5 bases and 1 base, there was a span of 11 bases.

The rearrangement joins TRBV30 to TRBJ1-2, with 8 nucleotides matching TRBD1. Per the germline V gene, CDR1 is GTSNPN and CDR2 is SVGIG (reference sequence). CDR3 size: 13 residues. V shed 5 bases and J 8 bases; nucleotides not matched to a gene: 10. CDR3 nucleotide sequence: TGTGCCTGGGATGACAGGGGCACGAGCGGCTACACCTTC. Translating gives CAWDDRGTSGYTF.

This clonotype was seen once. This CDR3 is CASSPLTGANVLTF. CDR3 in DNA: TGTGCCAGCAGCCCTCTTACTGGGGCCAACGTCCTGACTTTC. The rearrangement links TRBV13 to TRBJ2-6; no clear D gene. Germline assignment: CDR1 PRHDT and CDR2 FYEKMQ (reference sequence). V shed 5 bases and J shed 2 bases, with 7 bases lying between them. CDR3 size: 14 residues.

V gene TRBV14 combines with J gene TRBJ2-3, with a tentative D call TRBD2 (6 bases). The CDR3 runs 13 residues. Germline V CDR1 and CDR2: SGHDN, FVKESK. V was shortened by 3 bases and J by 4 bases, with 8 bases between the two germline ends. CDR3 sequence (DNA): TGTGCCAGCAGCCAGGGGAGGCCAGATACGCAGTATTTT. Translating gives CASSQGRPDTQYF.

The V and J genes are TRBV4-1 and TRBJ2-3; D not resolved. The CDR3 is 16 residues long. V was clipped by 5 bases and J by 4 bases, with 19 bases between them. Germline CDR1 is MGHRA and CDR2 is YSYEKL. Here the CDR3 DNA reads TGCGCCAGCAGCAACTCCCCAAGGTGGGGTGCAGATACGCAGTATTTT. It is translated as CASSNSPRWGADTQYF.

The gene calls are TRBV7-9 and TRBJ2-1; D gene uncertain. Germline V gives CDR1 SEHNR, CDR2 FQNEAQ (reference sequence). The CDR3 contains 12 residues. The V end was cut by 8 bases, the J end by 7 bases, with 12 bases between. The CDR3 sequence: CASAGKINEQFF. The CDR3 DNA reads as TGTGCCAGCGCCGGAAAGATAAATGAGCAGTTCTTC.

This clonotype was picked up one time. The chain links TRBV20-1 to TRBJ1-1, with 9 bases identical to TRBD1. This CDR3 spans 14 amino acids. V lost 6 bases to trimming and J lost 4 bases; unmatched junction nucleotides: 9. The V gene's germline CDR1 is DFQATT and CDR2 SNEGSKA (reference sequence). DNA of the CDR3: TGCAGTGCCAACTTCCGGGACAGGGTCACTGAAGCTTTCTTT. The encoded protein is CSANFRDRVTEAFF.

This chain uses TRBV12-3 or TRBV12-4 with TRBJ1-2, with unresolved D. The V and J ends lost 5 bases and 10 bases respectively, with 17 bases between them. The CDR3 totals 13 residues. CDR3 nucleotides: TGTGCCAGCAGTACCTCCCCGGGAGGCCACTACACCTTC. Its protein product is CASSTSPGGHYTF.

V and J are TRBV4-1 and TRBJ1-2; 9 bases are shared with TRBD1. This CDR3 comprises 16 residues. CDR1 and CDR2 from the germline V gene are MGHRA and YSYEKL. J was trimmed by 5 bases and V by 0 bases; bases with no gene match: 7. Here the CDR3 reads CASSQDRTGVPYGYTF. The CDR3 bases are TGCGCCAGCAGCCAAGATCGGACAGGGGTACCTTATGGCTACACCTTC.

This clonotype was counted a few times. In nucleotides, the CDR3 is TGTGCCAGCAGCACTACAGGGGAAGCTTTCTTT. Amino acids: CASSTTGEAFF. This chain links TRBV7-9 with TRBJ1-1; tentative D call: TRBD1 (6 bases). CDR1 is SEHNR, CDR2 FQNEAQ, per germline (reference sequence). This CDR3 has 11 amino acids. V lost 5 bases and J 8 bases, leaving 9 bases between the germline ends.

This chain joins TRBV4-1 and TRBJ1-5; D not resolved. Germline V gives CDR1 MGHRA, CDR2 YSYEKL. This CDR3 spans 12 amino acids. V lost 4 bases and J 9 bases, leaving 10 bases between the germline ends. In DNA, the CDR3 is TGCGCCAGCAGCCCTACCAACGGGCCCCAGCATTTT. It translates to CASSPTNGPQHF.

There are a few counts of this clonotype. This chain links TRBV29-1 with TRBJ2-5; 8 nucleotides agree with TRBD2. V shed 4 bases, J shed 5 bases, and the junction held 6 bases outside the gene matches. Germline loops: CDR1 SQVTM, CDR2 ANQGSEA. This CDR3 contains 13 residues. The chain's CDR3 is CSVAGRGDETQYF. CDR3 DNA: TGCAGCGTTGCGGGGCGGGGGGACGAGACCCAGTACTTC.

The CDR3 loop is CASSQDQSSLYGYTF. The CDR3 nucleotides read TGCGCCAGCAGCCAAGATCAAAGCAGCCTCTATGGCTACACCTTC. The chain employs TRBV4-1 and TRBJ1-2; D gene unclear. V was cut by 0 bases and J by 4 bases, with 12 bases left in between. In germline, CDR1 is MGHRA, CDR2 YSYEKL. This CDR3 comprises 15 residues.

The chain carries TRBV9 and TRBJ2-6, with a tentative D call TRBD2 (7 bases). Germline CDR1 SGDLS, CDR2 YYNGEE. With 4 bases removed from V and 4 bases from J, the gap between germline ends came to 24 bases. CDR3 size: 19 residues. CDR3 residues: CASSPEGTGGGAGANVLTF. For the CDR3, the DNA is TGTGCCAGCAGCCCCGAAGGGACGGGGGGCGGGGCCGGGGCCAACGTCCTGACTTTC.

This chain uses TRBV5-1 with TRBJ2-1; D is perhaps TRBD1 or TRBD2 (6 bases each). CDR3 length equals 16 residues. CDR1 and CDR2 from the germline V gene are SGHRS and YFSETQ. Trimming shortened V by 0 bases and J by 2 bases, and 12 bases separated the two germline ends. CDR3 residues: CASSLDPGATYNEQFF. The CDR3 DNA reads as TGCGCCAGCAGCTTGGACCCGGGGGCGACCTACAATGAGCAGTTCTTC.

This chain uses TRBV24-1 with TRBJ2-5; D may be TRBD1 (5 bases). CDR1 KGHDR and CDR2 SFDVKD come from the germline V gene. Trimming removed 4 bases at V and 5 bases at J, with 19 bases between. The CDR3 sequence is 16 residues long. This CDR3 reads CATSEKAGPTLETQYF. The CDR3 coding sequence is TGTGCCACCAGTGAGAAGGCAGGGCCAACTCTTGAGACCCAGTACTTC.